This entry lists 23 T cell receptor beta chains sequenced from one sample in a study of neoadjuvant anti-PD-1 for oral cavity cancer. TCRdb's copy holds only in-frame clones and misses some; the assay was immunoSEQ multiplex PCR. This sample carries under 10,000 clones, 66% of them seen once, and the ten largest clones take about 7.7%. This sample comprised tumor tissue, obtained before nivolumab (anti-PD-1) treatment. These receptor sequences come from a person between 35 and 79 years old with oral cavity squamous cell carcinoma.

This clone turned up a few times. The CDR3 is CASSSLGGRTEAFF. The CDR3 bases are TGTGCCAGCAGCTCCCTCGGGGGTCGGACTGAAGCTTTCTTT. The chain carries TRBV14 and TRBJ1-1; D is possibly TRBD1 (5 bases). The germline V gene has CDR1 SGHDN and CDR2 FVKESK. The ends were cut back, 5 bases at V and 5 bases at J, with 15 bases in the middle. This CDR3 is 14 amino acids long.

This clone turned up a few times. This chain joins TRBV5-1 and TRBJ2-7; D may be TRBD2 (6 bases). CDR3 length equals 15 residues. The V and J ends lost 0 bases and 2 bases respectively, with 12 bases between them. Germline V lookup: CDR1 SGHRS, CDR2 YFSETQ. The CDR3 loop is CASSLDFSGTYEQYF. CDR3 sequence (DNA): TGCGCCAGCAGCTTGGATTTTAGCGGAACCTACGAGCAGTACTTC.

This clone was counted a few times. The CDR3 sequence: CASSSAGYTEAFF. The CDR3 DNA reads as TGTGCCAGCAGTTCGGCGGGGTACACTGAAGCTTTCTTT. The chain has TRBV27 and TRBJ1-1; D is undetermined. Germline CDR1 MNHEY, CDR2 SMNVEV (reference sequence). The V and J ends lost 4 bases and 3 bases respectively, with 9 bases between them. The CDR3 sequence is 13 residues long.

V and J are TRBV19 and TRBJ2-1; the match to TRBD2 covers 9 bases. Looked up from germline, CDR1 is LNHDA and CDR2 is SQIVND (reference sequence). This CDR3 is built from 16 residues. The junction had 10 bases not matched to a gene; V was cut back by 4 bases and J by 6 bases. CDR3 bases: TGTGCCAGTAGTACCCGACCCGCGGGAGGGCGCAATGAGCAGTTCTTC. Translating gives CASSTRPAGGRNEQFF.

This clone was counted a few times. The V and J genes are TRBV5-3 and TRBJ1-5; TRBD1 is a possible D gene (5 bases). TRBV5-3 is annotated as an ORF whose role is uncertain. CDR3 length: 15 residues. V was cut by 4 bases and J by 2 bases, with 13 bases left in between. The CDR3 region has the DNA TGTGCCAGAAGCCTGGGGAGGGGACGCAATCAGCCCCAGCATTTT. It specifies CARSLGRGRNQPQHF.

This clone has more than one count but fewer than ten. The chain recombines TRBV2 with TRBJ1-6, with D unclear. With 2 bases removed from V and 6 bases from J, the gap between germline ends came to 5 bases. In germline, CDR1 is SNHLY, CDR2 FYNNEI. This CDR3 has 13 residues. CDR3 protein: CASSEYGNSPLHF. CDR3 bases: TGTGCCAGCAGTGAATACGGTAATTCACCCCTCCACTTT.

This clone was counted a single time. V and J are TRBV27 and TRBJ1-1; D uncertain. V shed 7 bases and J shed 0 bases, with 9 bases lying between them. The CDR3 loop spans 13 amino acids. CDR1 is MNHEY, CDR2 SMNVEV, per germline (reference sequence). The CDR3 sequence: CASNSDLNTEAFF. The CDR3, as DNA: TGTGCCAGCAACTCAGATCTGAACACTGAAGCTTTCTTT.

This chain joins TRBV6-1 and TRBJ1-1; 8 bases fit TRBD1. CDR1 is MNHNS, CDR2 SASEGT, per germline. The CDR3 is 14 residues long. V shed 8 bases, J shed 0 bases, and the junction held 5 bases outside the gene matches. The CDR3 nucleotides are TGTGCCAGCCTGAAGGACAGGGTGAACACTGAAGCTTTCTTT. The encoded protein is CASLKDRVNTEAFF.

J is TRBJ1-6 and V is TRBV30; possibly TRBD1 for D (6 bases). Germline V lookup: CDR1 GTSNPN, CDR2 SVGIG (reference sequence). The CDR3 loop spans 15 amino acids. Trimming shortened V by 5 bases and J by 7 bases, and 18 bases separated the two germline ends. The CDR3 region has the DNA TGTGCCTGGGTCCGGGGGCGCTTGGGGAATTCACCCCTCCACTTT. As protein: CAWVRGRLGNSPLHF.

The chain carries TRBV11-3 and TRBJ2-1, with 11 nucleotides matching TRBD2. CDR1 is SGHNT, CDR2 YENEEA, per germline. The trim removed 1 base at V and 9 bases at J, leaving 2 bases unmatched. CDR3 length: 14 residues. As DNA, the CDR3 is TGTGCCAGCAGCTTAGGACTAGCGGGAAGTGAGCAGTTCTTC. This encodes CASSLGLAGSEQFF.

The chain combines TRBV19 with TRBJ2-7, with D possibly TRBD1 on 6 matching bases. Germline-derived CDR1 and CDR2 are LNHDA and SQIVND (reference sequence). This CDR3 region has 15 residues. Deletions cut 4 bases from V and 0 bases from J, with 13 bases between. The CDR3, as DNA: TGTGCCAGTAGTACCGCGACAGGCAACTCCTACGAGCAGTACTTC. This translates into CASSTATGNSYEQYF.

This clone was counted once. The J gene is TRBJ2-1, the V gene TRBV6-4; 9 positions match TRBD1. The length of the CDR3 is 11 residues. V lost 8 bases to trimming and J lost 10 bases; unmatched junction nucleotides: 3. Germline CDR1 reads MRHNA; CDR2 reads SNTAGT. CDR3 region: CASGGQGEQFF. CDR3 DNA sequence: TGTGCCAGCGGGGGACAGGGAGAGCAGTTCTTC.

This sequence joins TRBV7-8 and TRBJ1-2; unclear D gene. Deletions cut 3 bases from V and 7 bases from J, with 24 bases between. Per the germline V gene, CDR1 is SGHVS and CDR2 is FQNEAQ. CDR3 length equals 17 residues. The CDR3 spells CASSFFRYVEGNSGYTF. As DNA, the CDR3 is TGTGCCAGCAGCTTCTTTCGATATGTCGAGGGAAATTCTGGCTACACCTTC.

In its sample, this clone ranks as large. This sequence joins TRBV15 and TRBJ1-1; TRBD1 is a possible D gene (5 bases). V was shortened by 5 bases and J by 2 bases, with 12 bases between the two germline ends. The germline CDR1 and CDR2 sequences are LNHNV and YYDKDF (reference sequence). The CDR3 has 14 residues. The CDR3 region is CATSPVRANTEAFF. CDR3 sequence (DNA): TGTGCCACCAGCCCGGTCAGGGCCAACACTGAAGCTTTCTTT.

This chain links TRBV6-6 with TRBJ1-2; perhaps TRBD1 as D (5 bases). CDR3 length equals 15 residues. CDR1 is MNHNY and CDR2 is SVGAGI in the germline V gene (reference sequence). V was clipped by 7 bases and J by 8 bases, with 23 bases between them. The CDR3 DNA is TGTGCCAGCACTCCTACCGGGACGGCGGGTTCGGGCTACACCTTC. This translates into CASTPTGTAGSGYTF.

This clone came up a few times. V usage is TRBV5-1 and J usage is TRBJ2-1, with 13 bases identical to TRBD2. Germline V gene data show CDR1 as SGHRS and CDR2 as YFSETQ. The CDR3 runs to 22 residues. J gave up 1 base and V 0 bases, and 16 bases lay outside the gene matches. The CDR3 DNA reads TGCGCCAGCAGCTTGGGTCGAATAGGGACTAGCGGGGTGACGGATTCCTACAATGAGCAGTTCTTC. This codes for CASSLGRIGTSGVTDSYNEQFF.

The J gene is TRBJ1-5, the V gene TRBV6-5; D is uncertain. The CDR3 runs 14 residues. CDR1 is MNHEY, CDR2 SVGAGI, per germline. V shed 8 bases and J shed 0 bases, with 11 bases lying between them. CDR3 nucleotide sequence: TGTGCCAGCGCCCCGGTCTATAGCAATCAGCCCCAGCATTTT. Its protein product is CASAPVYSNQPQHF.

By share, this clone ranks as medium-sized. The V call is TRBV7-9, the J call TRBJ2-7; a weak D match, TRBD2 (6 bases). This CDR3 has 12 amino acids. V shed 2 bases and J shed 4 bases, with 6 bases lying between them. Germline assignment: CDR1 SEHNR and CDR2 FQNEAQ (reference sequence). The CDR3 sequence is CASSLRGYEQYF. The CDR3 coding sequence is TGTGCCAGCAGCTTACGGGGGTACGAGCAGTACTTC. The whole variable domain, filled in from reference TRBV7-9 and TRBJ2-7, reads DTGVSQNPRHKITKRGQNVTFRCDPISEHNRLYWYRQTLGQGPEFLTYFQNEAQLEKSRLLSDRFSAERPKGSFSTLEIQRTEQGDSAMYLCASSLRGYEQYFGPGTRLTVT.

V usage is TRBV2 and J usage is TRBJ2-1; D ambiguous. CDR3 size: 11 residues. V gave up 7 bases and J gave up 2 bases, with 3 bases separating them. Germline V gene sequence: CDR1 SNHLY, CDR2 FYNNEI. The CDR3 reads CASTAYNEQFF. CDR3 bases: TGTGCCAGCACGGCCTACAATGAGCAGTTCTTC.

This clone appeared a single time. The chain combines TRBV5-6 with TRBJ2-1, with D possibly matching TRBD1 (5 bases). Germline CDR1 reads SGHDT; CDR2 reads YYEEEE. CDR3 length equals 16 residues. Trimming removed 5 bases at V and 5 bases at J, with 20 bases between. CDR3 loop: CASSPTPTGPDNEQFF. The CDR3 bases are TGTGCCAGCAGTCCCACCCCTACAGGTCCCGACAATGAGCAGTTCTTC.

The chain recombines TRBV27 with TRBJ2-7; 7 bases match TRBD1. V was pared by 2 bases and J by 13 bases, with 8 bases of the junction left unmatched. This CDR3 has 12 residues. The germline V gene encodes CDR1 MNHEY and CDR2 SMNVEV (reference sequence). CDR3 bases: TGTGCCAGCAGTTTAGACTATGGGACAGTATACTTC. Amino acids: CASSLDYGTVYF.

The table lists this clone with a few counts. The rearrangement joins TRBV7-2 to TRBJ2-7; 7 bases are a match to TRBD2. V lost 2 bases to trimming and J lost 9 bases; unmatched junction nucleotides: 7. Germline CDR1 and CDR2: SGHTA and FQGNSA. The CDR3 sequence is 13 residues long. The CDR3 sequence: CASSLPSAGRQYF. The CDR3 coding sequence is TGTGCCAGCAGCTTACCCTCAGCGGGGCGGCAGTACTTC.

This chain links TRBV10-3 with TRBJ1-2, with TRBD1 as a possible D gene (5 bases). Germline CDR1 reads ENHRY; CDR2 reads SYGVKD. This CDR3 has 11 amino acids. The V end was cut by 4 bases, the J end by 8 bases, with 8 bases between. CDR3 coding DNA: TGTGCCATCAGTGGAGGGGAAGGCTACACCTTC. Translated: CAISGGEGYTF.